These 25 T cell receptor beta chains share one sample of origin, sequenced in a study of blood T cell repertoires in COVID-19. Profiled with immunoSEQ multiplex PCR; TCRdb holds only in-frame clones, not every one. This table holds around 160,000 clones, approximately 81% found once. Sequenced input: peripheral blood. Receptors originate from a human donor in a cohort sampled during active COVID-19.

This clone came up a few times. This chain joins TRBV10-1 and TRBJ1-2; weak D call: TRBD1 (5 bases). V was cut by 6 bases and J by 3 bases, with 11 bases left in between. CDR3 length: 13 residues. Looked up from germline, CDR1 is WNHNN and CDR2 is SYGVQD (reference sequence). The CDR3, as DNA: TGCGCCAGCAGCCCTGACAGAGACTATGGCTACACCTTC. Its protein is CASSPDRDYGYTF.

This chain links TRBV2 with TRBJ2-5; 9 bases are a match to TRBD2. V shed 4 bases, J shed 4 bases, and the junction held 7 bases outside the gene matches. From germline, CDR1 is SNHLY and CDR2 FYNNEI. CDR3 length: 15 amino acids. The CDR3 region is CASSAEAGGGETQYF. As DNA, the CDR3 is TGTGCCAGCAGTGCTGAAGCGGGGGGAGGAGAGACCCAGTACTTC.

This clone was picked up a small number of times. The rearrangement links TRBV2 to TRBJ2-7; TRBD1 agrees at 7 bases. Trimming at V came to 5 bases and at J to 1 base, leaving 11 bases not matched to a gene. The CDR3 runs to 16 residues. Germline CDR1 is SNHLY and CDR2 is FYNNEI. The CDR3, as DNA: TGTGCCAGCAGTCTGACAGGGTCCCTTAGGTCCTACGAGCAGTACTTC. This codes for CASSLTGSLRSYEQYF.

This clone appeared a single time. The rearrangement links TRBV5-6 to TRBJ2-1; 13 bases align to TRBD2. The germline V gene has CDR1 SGHDT and CDR2 YYEEEE. V shed 6 bases, J shed 6 bases, and the junction held 6 bases outside the gene matches. CDR3 length equals 15 residues. CDR3 in DNA: TGTGCCAGCAAACAAACTAGCGGGGGGGCCAATGAGCAGTTCTTC. It is translated as CASKQTSGGANEQFF.

This rearrangement joins TRBV27 to TRBJ2-5; maybe TRBD1 (6 bases). CDR3 length: 17 amino acids. V was shortened by 5 bases and J by 0 bases, with 19 bases between the two germline ends. Per the germline V gene, CDR1 is MNHEY and CDR2 is SMNVEV (reference sequence). The CDR3 DNA follows: TGTGCCAGCAGTCTCACAGGGAAACGCTACAACCAAGAGACCCAGTACTTC. Amino acids: CASSLTGKRYNQETQYF.

This rearrangement joins TRBV28 to TRBJ2-3; 13 nucleotides align to TRBD2. With 3 bases clipped from V and 5 bases from J, the junction kept 8 bases outside the gene matches. The CDR3 has 17 residues. The germline V gene has CDR1 MDHEN and CDR2 SYDVKM. The CDR3 loop is CASSFRTSGGAGDTQYF. In DNA, the CDR3 is TGTGCCAGCAGTTTTAGAACTAGCGGGGGGGCGGGAGATACGCAGTATTTT.

The CDR3 nucleotides are TGTGCCAGCACCCGTCAAGGGGTGCCCTACAATGAGCAGTTCTTC. Protein product: CASTRQGVPYNEQFF. The V gene is TRBV27, the J gene TRBJ2-1, with D perhaps TRBD1 (5 bases). V lost 7 bases to trimming and J lost 2 bases, with 15 bases between them. Germline values: CDR1 MNHEY, CDR2 SMNVEV (reference sequence). This CDR3 contains 15 residues.

This clone came up once. The J gene is TRBJ1-4, the V gene TRBV19; 7 nucleotides line up with TRBD1. Unmatched junction bases numbered 12, after V lost 9 bases and J lost 8 bases. Germline V CDR1 and CDR2: LNHDA, SQIVND (reference sequence). CDR3 size: 14 residues. The CDR3 DNA reads as TGTGCCAGCTCAATACAGGGGCGCGGCGAAAAACTGTTTTTT. The encoded protein is CASSIQGRGEKLFF.

V gene TRBV18 combines with J gene TRBJ2-2, with 7 bases that match TRBD1. J lost 1 base, V lost 6 bases, and 2 bases had no gene match. The germline V gene encodes CDR1 KGHSH and CDR2 LQKENI. The CDR3 is made up of 14 amino acids. The CDR3 coding sequence is TGTGCCAGCTCCCGGACAGGGAACACCGGGGAGCTGTTTTTT. This gives the protein CASSRTGNTGELFF. Filled out from reference TRBV18 and TRBJ2-2, the complete variable domain reads NAGVMQNPRHLVRRRGQEARLRCSPMKGHSHVYWYRQLPEEGLKFMVYLQKENIIDESGMPKERFSAEFPKEGPSILRIQQVVRGDSAAYFCASSRTGNTGELFFGEGSRLTVL.

The chain carries TRBV7-8 and TRBJ2-3, with TRBD1 matching over 7 bases. V was clipped by 4 bases and J by 2 bases; unmatched bases: 6. Germline values: CDR1 SGHVS, CDR2 FQNEAQ. The CDR3 contains 15 residues. CDR3 loop: CASSSGTDSTDTQYF. CDR3 DNA sequence: TGTGCCAGCAGCTCCGGGACAGACTCCACAGATACGCAGTATTTT.

The chain combines TRBV19 with TRBJ2-1; 9 positions match TRBD2. The CDR3 consists of 15 residues. Losses at the gene ends were 8 bases for V and 7 bases for J; bases not matched to a gene: 12. Germline values: CDR1 LNHDA, CDR2 SQIVND (reference sequence). DNA of the CDR3: TGTGCCAGTTCTCTAAACAGCGGGGGGAGGAATGAGCAGTTCTTC. As protein: CASSLNSGGRNEQFF.

This clone was observed a single time. The V call is TRBV28, the J call TRBJ1-1; D is perhaps TRBD1 (5 bases). Trimming stripped 11 bases from V and 1 base from J, with 17 bases between. Germline CDR1 reads MDHEN; CDR2 reads SYDVKM. The length of the CDR3 is 14 residues. In DNA form, the CDR3 reads TGTGCCGCCCGGTGGCCCGGGGGGAACACTGAAGCTTTCTTT. This sequence encodes CAARWPGGNTEAFF.

For this clone: The sample holds other DNA sequences that translate to the same CDR3. The chain is built from TRBV6-5 and TRBJ1-5; D not certain. Germline assignment: CDR1 MNHEY and CDR2 SVGAGI. Trimming cost V 5 bases and J 4 bases, with 6 bases left between them. CDR3 length: 12 residues. CDR3 amino acids: CASSPGNQPQHF. CDR3 DNA sequence: TGTGCCAGCAGTCCCGGGAATCAGCCCCAGCATTTT.

The chain uses TRBV19 and TRBJ1-1; D may be TRBD1 (6 bases). Germline V lookup: CDR1 LNHDA, CDR2 SQIVND (reference sequence). The CDR3 covers 14 residues. The ends were cut back, 4 bases at V and 1 base at J, with 10 bases in the middle. The CDR3 DNA follows: TGTGCCAGTAGTAGCGACAGGTCGAACACTGAAGCTTTCTTT. Its translation: CASSSDRSNTEAFF.

The chain has TRBV7-2 and TRBJ1-2; TRBD1 aligns across 7 bases. The CDR3 sequence is 14 residues long. Per germline, CDR1 SGHTA and CDR2 FQGNSA. The trim removed 2 bases at V and 8 bases at J, leaving 8 bases unmatched. The CDR3 loop is CASSLSGTAGGYTF. The CDR3 DNA follows: TGTGCCAGCAGCTTATCCGGGACAGCGGGCGGCTACACCTTC. The variable domain in full, completed from reference TRBV7-2 and TRBJ1-2, reads GAGVSQSPSNKVTEKGKDVELRCDPISGHTALYWYRQSLGQGLEFLIYFQGNSAPDKSGLPSDRFSAERTGGSVSTLTIQRTQQEDSAVYLCASSLSGTAGGYTFGSGTRLTVV.

DNA for the CDR3: TGTGCCAGCAGCCAACCCCCCCTGGACAGGGATGGCTACACCTTC. It translates to CASSQPPLDRDGYTF. This chain uses TRBV4-2 with TRBJ1-2; TRBD1 matches at 8 bases. Germline CDR1 reads LGHNA; CDR2 reads YNFKEQ. The CDR3 sequence is 15 residues long. V dropped 2 bases and J dropped 6; count of bases not matched to a gene: 8.

This clone was detected only once. The chain recombines TRBV28 with TRBJ1-1, with D possibly being TRBD1 (6 bases). CDR1 is MDHEN, CDR2 SYDVKM, per germline. The germline V and J ends were trimmed by 4 bases and 4 bases, with 19 bases remaining between them. The CDR3 is 16 residues long. The CDR3 nucleotides are TGTGCCAGCAGTTCTCCAGGGGCCACGAGGGGCACTGAAGCTTTCTTT. Amino acid sequence: CASSSPGATRGTEAFF.

This chain links TRBV7-2 with TRBJ2-7, with 13 nucleotides matching TRBD2. CDR3 size: 17 residues. V gave up 1 base and J gave up 3 bases; unmatched junction bases: 6. Germline values: CDR1 SGHTA, CDR2 FQGNSA. CDR3 sequence reads: CASSLGGLAGVSYEQYF. CDR3 sequence (DNA): TGTGCCAGCAGCTTAGGAGGACTAGCGGGGGTGAGCTACGAGCAGTACTTC.

The gene calls are TRBV5-1 and TRBJ2-1; TRBD2 aligns across 12 bases. CDR3 length: 16 amino acids. With 3 bases clipped from V and 10 bases from J, the junction kept 11 bases outside the gene matches. Germline CDR1 SGHRS, CDR2 YFSETQ. The CDR3 bases are TGCGCCAGCAGCTCACCGGGACTAGCGGGCGCACGGGAGCAGTTCTTC. It translates to CASSSPGLAGAREQFF.

J is TRBJ2-6 and V is TRBV19; tentatively, D is TRBD1 (5 bases). The V end was cut by 3 bases, the J end by 2 bases, with 11 bases between. The CDR3 sequence is 16 residues long. Germline values: CDR1 LNHDA, CDR2 SQIVND (reference sequence). As DNA, the CDR3 is TGTGCCAGTAGTATGGAAGGGGTGGCTGGGGCCAACGTCCTGACTTTC. Translation: CASSMEGVAGANVLTF.

The J gene is TRBJ2-3, the V gene TRBV23-1, with D perhaps matching TRBD2 (6 bases). TRBV23-1 is noted as an ORF with a role that remains uncertain. The CDR3 has 14 amino acids. V lost 10 bases, J lost 2 bases, and 16 bases lay in between. CDR3 in DNA: TGCGCCACCTCGGAGGGACTGAACACAGATACGCAGTATTTT. It translates to CATSEGLNTDTQYF.

The rearrangement links TRBV6-5 to TRBJ2-1; 8 nucleotides match TRBD1. The CDR3 loop spans 15 amino acids. Germline lookup yields CDR1 MNHEY and CDR2 SVGAGI. The V and J ends lost 7 bases and 5 bases, in that order; junction bases with no gene match: 10. In nucleotides, the CDR3 is TGTGCCAGCACCGACGTCGGGACAGGAAACAATGAGCAGTTCTTC. Translating it yields CASTDVGTGNNEQFF.

The chain has TRBV4-2 and TRBJ1-2, with 7 bases that match TRBD1. Germline V gene sequence: CDR1 LGHNA, CDR2 YNFKEQ. V trimming: 0 bases; J trimming: 4 bases; junction bases outside the gene matches: 8. This CDR3 is built from 16 residues. The CDR3 spells CASSQDFATGTYGYTF. The CDR3 DNA sequence: TGTGCCAGCAGCCAAGATTTCGCGACAGGGACCTATGGCTACACCTTC.

This chain links TRBV15 with TRBJ2-5; unclear D gene. The CDR3 totals 12 residues. The germline CDR1 and CDR2 sequences are LNHNV and YYDKDF (reference sequence). V was trimmed by 0 bases and J by 5 bases, leaving 4 bases between them. Here the CDR3 DNA reads TGTGCCACCAGCAGAGACAGGGAGACCCAGTACTTC. Protein sequence: CATSRDRETQYF.

This chain connects TRBV18 to TRBJ2-2, with TRBD1 matching over 9 bases. CDR3 length: 16 residues. The germline gives CDR1 KGHSH, CDR2 LQKENI. V shed 0 bases, J shed 4 bases, and the junction held 3 bases outside the gene matches. The CDR3 DNA follows: TGTGCCAGCTCACCACCGGGGACAGGGACCACCGGGGAGCTGTTTTTT. Translation: CASSPPGTGTTGELFF.